This T cell receptor (beta chain) was sequenced for a study of human T cells and chemical hapten exposure. The CDR3 is 16 amino acids. Deletions cut 5 bases from V and 9 bases from J, with 23 bases between. Time point reported: pre-sensitization, week 0. Treatment described: therapeutic diphenylcyclopropenone sensitization with weekly scalp DPC. Attachment of unique molecular identifiers to individual cDNA molecules was performed in the library. TCRdb itself ran the RACE reads through MiXCR, one entry per CDR3 protein. The sample has about 350,000 distinct CDR3 sequences; around 5.5% are singletons. The clonotype comes from a young woman with alopecia areata. Some clones in this sample may be carry-over from other donors' samples. The chain carries TRBV12-3 or TRBV12-4 and TRBJ1-5; D gene uncertain. Sequenced here: whole blood, sampled in connection with sensitization to the hapten diphenylcyclopropenone (DPC). In DNA, the CDR3 is TGTGCCAGCAGTCCCAACCCGGGAGGAAATACGCGGCCCCAGCATTTT. Translation: CASSPNPGGNTRPQHF.